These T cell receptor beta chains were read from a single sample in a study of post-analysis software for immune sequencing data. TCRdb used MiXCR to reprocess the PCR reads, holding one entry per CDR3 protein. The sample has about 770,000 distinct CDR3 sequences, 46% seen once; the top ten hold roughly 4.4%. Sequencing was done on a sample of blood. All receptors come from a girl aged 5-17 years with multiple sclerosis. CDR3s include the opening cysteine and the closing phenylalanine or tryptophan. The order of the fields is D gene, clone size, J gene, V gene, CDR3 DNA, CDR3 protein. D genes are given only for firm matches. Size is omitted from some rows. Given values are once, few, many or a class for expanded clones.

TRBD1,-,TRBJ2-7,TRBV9,TGTGCCAGCAGCGCCCGGGACAGGGGCCACGAGCAGTACTTC,CASSARDRGHEQYF
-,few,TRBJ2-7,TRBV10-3,TGTGCCATCAGTGAGTCGGGGGCGGGTCGCTACGAGCAGTACTTC,CAISESGAGRYEQYF
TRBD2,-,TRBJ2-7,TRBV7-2,TGTGCCAGCAGCTTAGTGGGGACTAGCGGGAGGGCCTACCCCTACGAGCAGTACTTC,CASSLVGTSGRAYPYEQYF
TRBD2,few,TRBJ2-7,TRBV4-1,TGCGCCAGCAGCCAAGGTTGGGACTATACCTACGAGCAGTACTTC,CASSQGWDYTYEQYF
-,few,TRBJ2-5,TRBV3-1,TGTGCCAGCAGCCGTAGTCATGGGACCCAAGAGACCCAGTACTTC,CASSRSHGTQETQYF
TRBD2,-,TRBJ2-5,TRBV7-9,TGTGCCAGCAGCCCCCGTGGGACTAGCGGGCCCCCGGAAGAGACCCAGTACTTC,CASSPRGTSGPPEETQYF
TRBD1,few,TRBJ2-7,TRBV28,TGTGCCAGCAGCCCCGGGACAGAAGGCAGCGAGCAGTACTTC,CASSPGTEGSEQYF
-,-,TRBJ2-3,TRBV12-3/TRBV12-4,TGTGCCAGCAGTTTAGCGCAGGGAGCTAATACGCAGTATTTT,CASSLAQGANTQYF
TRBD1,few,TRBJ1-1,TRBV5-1,TGCGCCAGCAGCTTGGCAGGGGGGTCGGGTACTGAAGCTTTCTTT,CASSLAGGSGTEAFF
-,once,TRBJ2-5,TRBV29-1,TGCAGCGTTGAAGAAACCCAAGAGACCCAGTACTTC,CSVEETQETQYF
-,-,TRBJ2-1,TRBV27,TGTGCCAGCAGTTCCCGTGGTCGACCCAAGGCCTACAATGAGCAGTTCTTC,CASSSRGRPKAYNEQFF
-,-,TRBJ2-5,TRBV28,TGTGCCAGCATCCAGGACCGGGACCCCAGTTTCAAAGAGACCCAGTACTTC,CASIQDRDPSFKETQYF
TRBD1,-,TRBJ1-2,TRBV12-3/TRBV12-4,TGTGCCAGCATTACGACAGGGGAGGGCTACACCTTC,CASITTGEGYTF
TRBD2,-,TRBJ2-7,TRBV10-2,TGCGCCAGCAGTGAGTTGTTGGGAGGGAGCTCCTACGAGCAGTACTTC,CASSELLGGSSYEQYF
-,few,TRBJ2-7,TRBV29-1,TGCAGCGTTGAAGGGACTATATCCTACGAGCAGTACTTC,CSVEGTISYEQYF
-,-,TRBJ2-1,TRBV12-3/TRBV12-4,TGTGCCAGCAGGCAGCCCTACAATGGGCAGTTCTTC,CASRQPYNGQFF
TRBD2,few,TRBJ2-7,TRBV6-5,TGTGCCAGCAGTCCCGGTTCAAGCGGGGCCTACGAGCAGTACTTC,CASSPGSSGAYEQYF
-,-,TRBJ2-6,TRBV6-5,TGTGCCAGCAGTTACATCCCGGGCTCTGGGGCCAACGTCCTGACTTTC,CASSYIPGSGANVLTF
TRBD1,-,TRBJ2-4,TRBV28,TGTGCCAGCAGTGCCGGGACAGGGGTGGACATTCAGTACTTC,CASSAGTGVDIQYF
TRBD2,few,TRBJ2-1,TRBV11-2,TGTGCCAGCAGCGCCCCTGGGGCGGGAGGGCCTGGTGAGCAGTTCTTC,CASSAPGAGGPGEQFF
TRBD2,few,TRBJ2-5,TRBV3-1,TGTGCCAGCAGCCAAGACGCCGGACTAGGCTGGGAGACCCAGTACTTC,CASSQDAGLGWETQYF
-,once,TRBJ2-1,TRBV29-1,TGCAGCGTGGAAGGGCGGCGGGGTGACAATGAGCAGTTCTTC,CSVEGRRGDNEQFF
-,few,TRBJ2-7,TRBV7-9,TGTGCCAGCAGCTTAGAGGGGAGGCACGAGCAGTACTTC,CASSLEGRHEQYF
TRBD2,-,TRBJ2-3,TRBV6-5,TGTGCCAGCAGTTACAGGGGACTAGCGGGACGGGATACGCAGTATTTT,CASSYRGLAGRDTQYF
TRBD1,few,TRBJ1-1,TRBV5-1,TGCGCCAGCAGCTGGACAGGGTACACTGAAGCTTTCTTT,CASSWTGYTEAFF
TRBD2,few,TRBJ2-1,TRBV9,TGTGCCAGCAGCGTAACTAGCGGGGCCCTCTCCTACAATGAGCAGTTCTTC,CASSVTSGALSYNEQFF
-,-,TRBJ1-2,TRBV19,TGTGCCAGTAGGGAGGGACATTGGAGCTATGGCTACACCTTC,CASREGHWSYGYTF
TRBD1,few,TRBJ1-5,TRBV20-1,TGCAGTGCTCTGGACAGGCGAGGTGGGCCCCAGCATTTT,CSALDRRGGPQHF
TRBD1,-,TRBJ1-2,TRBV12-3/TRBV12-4,TGTGCCAGCAGCCCGCCGGGACAGGAGAACTATGGCTACACCTTC,CASSPPGQENYGYTF
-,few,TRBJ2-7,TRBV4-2,TGTGCCAGCAGCCAAGCCCGGGGGCGCGAGCAGTACTTC,CASSQARGREQYF
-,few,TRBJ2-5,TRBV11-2,TGTGCCAGCAGCTTCCCGGGATCATGGGGGGAGACCCAGTACTTC,CASSFPGSWGETQYF
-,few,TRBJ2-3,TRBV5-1,TGCGCCAGCAGCTTGGGCGCGGGCAGGAGCACAGATACGCAGTATTTT,CASSLGAGRSTDTQYF
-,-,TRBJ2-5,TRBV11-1,TGTGCCAGCAGCCTGACCGCCCTAGCGATCCAAGAGACCCAGTACTTC,CASSLTALAIQETQYF
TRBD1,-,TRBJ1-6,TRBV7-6,TGTGCCAGCAGCTTAGAGGGGGCTTCACCCCTCCACTTT,CASSLEGASPLHF
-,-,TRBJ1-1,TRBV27,TGTGCCAGCAGTTTATTCAGGGGGAACACTGAAGCTTTCTTT,CASSLFRGNTEAFF
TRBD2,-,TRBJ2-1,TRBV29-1,TGCAGCGTCCATCGACTAGCGGGGCCCAATGAGCAGTTCTTC,CSVHRLAGPNEQFF
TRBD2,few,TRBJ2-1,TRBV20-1,TGCAGTGCTGATGGGGGGGTAGGTAGCGCCTTAAGCTCCTACAATGAGCAGTTCTTC,CSADGGVGSALSSYNEQFF
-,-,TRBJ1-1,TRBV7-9,TGTGCCAGCAGCTCTGGACTCCCTGAAGCTTTCTTT,CASSSGLPEAFF
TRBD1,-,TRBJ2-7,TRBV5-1,TGCGCCAGCAGCTCCCCGGGACAGTACGACGAGCAGTACTTC,CASSSPGQYDEQYF
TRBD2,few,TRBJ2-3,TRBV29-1,TGCAGCGTTGTGCTAGCGGAGGACACAGATACGCAGTATTTT,CSVVLAEDTDTQYF
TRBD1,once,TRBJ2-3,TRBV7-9,TGTGCCAGCAGCCCGGGACAGGGCCCGAGCACAGATACGCAGTATTTT,CASSPGQGPSTDTQYF
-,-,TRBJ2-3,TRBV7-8,TGTGCCAGCAGCCCTTACGCAGGAGGTAGCACAGATACGCCGTATTTT,CASSPYAGGSTDTPYF